The clone carrying this T cell receptor beta chain was counted a single time. The entry originates in a study of identical twins. This CDR3 has 16 residues. Unmatched junction bases numbered 10, after V lost 4 bases and J lost 4 bases. Germline V CDR1 and CDR2: DFQATT, SNEGSKA (reference sequence). cDNA carried unique molecular identifiers, and a universal primer site was added by template switching. MiXCR was run by TCRdb on the 5' RACE reads, yielding one entry per CDR3 protein. This sample has about 530,000 distinct CDR3 sequences, with roughly 15% found just once. The same sample was also studied in work on yellow fever vaccine responses in identical twins.

The sequence was obtained from a woman between 18 and 30 years old in good health. The chain links TRBV20-1 to TRBJ2-5, with TRBD1 matching over 12 bases. The specimen was CD4+ T cells sorted from blood. CDR3 nucleotide sequence: TGCAGTGCTATCTCCGGGACAGGGGGCAGTGGAGAGACCCAGTACTTC. Its protein product is CSAISGTGGSGETQYF.